This note documents a single T cell receptor (beta chain) sequence. What it binds is not known. Germline CDR1 is SGHDT and CDR2 is YYEEEE. This CDR3 is built from 16 residues. Trimming took 6 bases from V and 1 from J; bases not matched to a gene: 10. The record originates from a study of lymphopenia after photon versus proton radiotherapy. Study-level points and caveats: Under photons, naive T cells and diversity fell while effector/memory populations rose.

The repertoire was sequenced with immunoSEQ multiplex PCR; TCRdb's copy has only in-frame clones and lacks some. The table records some 76,000 clones, around 92% of them present only once. V gene TRBV5-6 combines with J gene TRBJ2-3; 8 bases are shared with TRBD2. Sample: peripheral blood, taken from a patient treated with photon-based radiotherapy. This clonotype was sampled from a woman aged 40 to 50 with cholangiocarcinoma. Here the CDR3 DNA reads TGTGCCAGCAACCGTTTTAGCGGGATGGGCACAGATACGCAGTATTTT. Its translation: CASNRFSGMGTDTQYF.